This T cell receptor beta chain derives from a study of Graves' ophthalmopathy and Graves' hyperthyroidism (dated by TCRdb to the late 2010s). Notes on the research overall: Peripheral blood samples were taken at the time of initial diagnosis, before any treatment was given. The study used signatures of the TCR beta repertoire to tell Graves' ophthalmopathy apart from Graves' hyperthyroidism and to predict which patients would progress to ophthalmopathy. In total, 135 blood samples were TCR-sequenced: fewer than 50 ophthalmopathy, under 85 hyperthyroidism and about 17 hyperthyroidism-to-ophthalmopathy patients. To explore V-J signatures that separate ophthalmopathy from hyperthyroidism, a discovery set of around 97 patients was enrolled, consisting of 40 to 45 with ophthalmopathy and around 60 with stable hyperthyroidism. An independent validation cohort comprised some 19 hyperthyroidism patients and over 15 patients who later progressed from hyperthyroidism to ophthalmopathy. T-cell repertoires of thyroid tissue and blood were compared in over five hyperthyroidism patients. Following sampling, methimazole starting at 30 mg daily was administered to hyperthyroidism patients, and high-dose intravenous methylprednisolone was administered to ophthalmopathy patients. For training and testing, the 100 patients in the discovery cohort were randomly divided in a 7:3 ratio. Findings and caveats that apply to the study as a whole: In validation, the model predicted ophthalmopathy progression with roughly 68% sensitivity and around 72% specificity; some 13 predicted patients were CT-confirmed with GO in a median of roughly 6.8 months. No statistical method was used to predetermine the sample size, and group allocation was not hidden from the investigators. Most expanded thyroid clonotypes with a frequency above 0.001 also appeared in blood, which suggests that blood repertoires may reflect the immune response in the thyroid. The 13-signature model separated ophthalmopathy from stable hyperthyroidism with 87.88% sensitivity and around 81% specificity in cross-validation, and 80%/75% in the test set.

This clonotype was detected ten times or more. Its antigen is unknown. No base-level quality is on record; no much larger clone is a single base apart. For repertoire sequencing, TCR beta CDR3 regions were amplified from RNA transcripts. HTBI primers and the Qiagen OneStep RT-PCR kit were used in a first-round RT-PCR, which was followed by a second-round multiplex PCR, size selection and purification. The libraries underwent paired-end sequencing with 100 bp reads on an Illumina HiSeq2000. The authors' analysis ran thus. SOAPnuke was used to process the reads, removing any read that contained adapters or uncalled bases, had a mean Phred below 15, or lacked an exact match to the constant primer or identifier. High-quality paired reads were merged with COPE v1.2.5. Each unique nucleotide sequence was treated as a clonotype, and MiTCR v1.1 was used to align the clonotypes to the IMGT TRB V, D and J references. Only V-J combinations with frequency above 0.0001 were analysed, covering around 99% of repertoires. A TCR clonal expansion and chaos score per V-J combination was defined as the ratio of F50 clonal expansion to chaos observed in the TCRdist matrix. Welch's t-statistics and random forest were used to narrow the features down to more than 10 V-J combinations, which were then fed into a naive Bayes classifier. Thyroid-blood repertoire similarity was quantified with the Morisita-Horn index. The public reads were reanalyzed by TCRdb: fastp trimming at Q25, MiXCR alignment, in-frame beta chains only. Every CDR3 protein is listed once, alongside the most common genes and DNA of its rows. TCRdb's processing, not the study's, gives the V and J calls here. In this sample the table shows roughly 380,000 distinct CDR3 sequences, approximately 15% of which occur a single time. The leading ten clones occupy approximately 7% of the sample.

Hyperthyroidism was considered stable if no progression to ophthalmopathy occurred within 18 months of follow-up. The hyperthyroidism patients were 18 to 65 years old and newly diagnosed, with a disease duration of less than 2 months. Patients with other autoimmune diseases, uncontrolled infections, pregnancy or lactation were excluded. Clinical symptoms, serum thyroxine, TRAb, thyroid ultrasound and orbital computed tomography formed the basis of the diagnosis. PBMCs were isolated from 10 ml of fresh peripheral blood by Ficoll-Paque density gradient centrifugation. Total RNA was extracted using Trizol reagent, and RNA quality was checked on an Agilent 2100 Bioanalyzer. There are 19 amino acids in the CDR3, from cysteine to phenylalanine inclusive. Only the CDR3 region is kept as DNA, spanning 57 bases read in frame from base 1. Sequences SNHLY (CDR1) and FYNNEI (CDR2) are obtained from the germline V gene. V is pared back by 6 bases and J by 1 base, with 24 bases lying between the germline termini.

The material sequenced was peripheral blood. The chain was built from TRBV2 and TRBJ2-2; the D element might be TRBD1 or TRBD2, as each aligns at 6 bases. The sequence derives from a woman aged 18-29 years with stable Graves' hyperthyroidism. Donor details come from another sample of the same person, matched by shared clones. In nucleotide form, the sequence is TGTGCCAGCAGCGCCCGAGCGGGCAGGGGACTTAAGAACACCGGGGAGCTGTTTTTT. This sequence encodes CASSARAGRGLKNTGELFF. The reference TRBV2 and TRBJ2-2 proteins fill in what lies around the CDR3, so the full variable domain reads EPEVTQTPSHQVTQMGQEVILRCVPISNHLYFYWYRQILGQKVEFLVSFYNNEISEKSEIFDDQFSVERPDGSNFTLKIRSTKLEDSAMYFCASSARAGRGLKNTGELFFGEGSRLTVL.